This T cell receptor beta chain was identified in a study of chemoradiotherapy in HPV16-positive cancers. In germline, CDR1 is SGHDT, CDR2 YYEEEE. J gave up 1 base and V 3 bases, and 8 bases lay outside the gene matches. CDR3 length equals 16 residues. Samples were taken several times over chemoradiotherapy. Broader study findings: Non-HPV-specific T cells did not expand in tumors during treatment, whereas candidate HPV-specific clones and E7-related motifs did. HPV-responsive T-cell expansion during chemoradiotherapy was linked to improved recurrence-free survival in HPV16-positive patients.

Sequenced by immunoSEQ multiplex PCR; TCRdb stores in-frame clones only, minus some. The top ten hold about 14% of the sample, which has 1,000 to 1,500 clones, about 78% seen once. A remark on this clone: Its antigen is still unknown.

This receptor was identified in a human donor with HPV-associated anogenital cancer. This sequence joins TRBV5-6 and TRBJ1-1, with TRBD1 matching 8 bases. Sequenced here: tumor tissue, sampled from a patient who underwent chemoradiotherapy. The CDR3, as DNA: TGTGCCAGCAGCTGGTCGGGACAGGCGTCGAACACTGAAGCTTTCTTT. Its translation: CASSWSGQASNTEAFF. Looking up the rest from reference TRBV5-6 and TRBJ1-1 gives the full variable domain: DAGVTQSPTHLIKTRGQQVTLRCSPKSGHDTVSWYQQALGQGPQFIFQYYEEEERQRGNFPDRFSGHQFPNYSSELNVNALLLGDSALYLCASSWSGQASNTEAFFGQGTRLTVV.